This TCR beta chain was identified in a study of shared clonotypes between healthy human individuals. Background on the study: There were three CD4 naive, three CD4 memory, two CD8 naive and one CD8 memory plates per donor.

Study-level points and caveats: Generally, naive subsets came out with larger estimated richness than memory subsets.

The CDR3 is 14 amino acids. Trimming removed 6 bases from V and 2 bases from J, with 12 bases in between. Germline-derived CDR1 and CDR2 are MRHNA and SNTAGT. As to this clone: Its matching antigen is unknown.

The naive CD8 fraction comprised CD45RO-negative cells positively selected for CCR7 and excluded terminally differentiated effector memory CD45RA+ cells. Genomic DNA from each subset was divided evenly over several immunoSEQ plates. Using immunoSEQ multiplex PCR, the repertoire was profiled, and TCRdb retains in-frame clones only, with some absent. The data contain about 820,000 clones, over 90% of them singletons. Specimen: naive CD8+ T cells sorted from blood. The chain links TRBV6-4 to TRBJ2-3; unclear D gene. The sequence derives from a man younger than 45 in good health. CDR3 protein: CASRVDPYTDTQYF. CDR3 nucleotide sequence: TGTGCCAGCAGAGTGGATCCATACACAGATACGCAGTATTTT.